Below, one T cell receptor beta chain is given with its context. What it binds is unknown. TCRdb fed the 5' RACE reads into MiXCR, producing one record per CDR3 protein. The sample carries about 540,000 distinct CDR3 sequences, roughly an eighth recorded once. This entry comes from a study of CD8 T cells in ankylosing spondylitis. General observations from the study: What appeared characteristic of ankylosing spondylitis blood was a TCR beta motif of under 10 highly homologous variants.

CDR1 is DFQATT, CDR2 SNEGSKA, per germline (reference sequence). The CDR3 consists of 13 residues. With 4 bases clipped from V and 5 bases from J, the junction kept 4 bases outside the gene matches. Sequencing was carried out using blood, either unsorted or a sorted T cell fraction (not recorded which). This chain joins TRBV20-1 and TRBJ1-5, with TRBD1 identical over 8 bases. This receptor was obtained from a male donor with ankylosing spondylitis. Here the CDR3 reads CSANLDRDQPQHF. The CDR3, as DNA: TGCAGTGCTAACTTGGACAGGGATCAGCCCCAGCATTTT.